This T cell receptor (beta chain) was identified in a study of T cell changes during pregnancy in multiple sclerosis. The data were produced by immunoSEQ multiplex PCR, yet TCRdb's version contains in-frame clones alone and is incomplete. The sample carries around 69,000 clones, under 95% recorded once. Germline CDR1 and CDR2: SEHNR and FQNEAQ (reference sequence). CDR3 length: 16 residues. Trimming at V came to 1 base and at J to 6 bases, leaving 6 bases not matched to a gene. This sequence was found in a female donor with multiple sclerosis, enrolled in a pregnancy study. Sequencing was performed on peripheral blood, taken in the third trimester of pregnancy. V and J are TRBV7-9 and TRBJ2-1; TRBD1 aligns across 10 bases. For the CDR3, the DNA is TGTGCCAGCAGCTTAGTCGGGACAGGGGAGATCAATGAGCAGTTCTTC. It specifies CASSLVGTGEINEQFF.